A selection of T cell receptor beta chains follows, all from one sample in a study of regulatory T cells in long-lasting Graves disease. TCRdb called the multiplex PCR reads again in MiXCR, with one record for every CDR3 protein. The sample has 500,000 to 800,000 distinct CDR3 sequences; 30% are singletons. This material consisted of peripheral blood mononuclear cells (PBMCs), taken when the disease was refractory, from a patient treated with antithyroid drugs. All receptors derive from a female donor with Graves disease. CDR3s leave out the opening cysteine and the closing phenylalanine or tryptophan. The order of the fields is V gene, J gene, CDR3 protein.

TRBV6-5,TRBJ2-3,ASSSRTRDTQY
TRBV9,TRBJ1-4,ASGAGGREKLF
TRBV9,TRBJ1-5,ASSATGGYNQPQH
TRBV27,TRBJ1-2,ASSSGKNYGYT
TRBV28,TRBJ2-7,ASSLGETGEPHEQY
TRBV6-2/TRBV6-3,TRBJ2-7,ASSYGDAAHEQY
TRBV6-1,TRBJ2-7,ASTRGRTSGSSYEQY
TRBV11-1,TRBJ2-1,ASSLRRVGGSSYNEQF
TRBV7-9,TRBJ2-7,ASSRSFGTGSYEQY
TRBV9,TRBJ1-2,ASKAGANSYGYT
TRBV5-4,TRBJ2-2,ASSITSGRSANTGELF
TRBV20-1,TRBJ1-3,SAYLDISGNTIY
TRBV12-3/TRBV12-4,TRBJ2-1,ASTTSGPTYNEQF
TRBV6-1,TRBJ1-5,ASSGTGVGTQPQH
TRBV7-3,TRBJ2-2,ASSNHGGLYTGELF
TRBV9,TRBJ2-7,ASSVDGILQNEQY
TRBV27,TRBJ2-7,ASSAPLRSYEQY
TRBV6-5,TRBJ2-6,ASSYLVPGANVLT
TRBV12-3/TRBV12-4,TRBJ1-5,ASSLEQNQPQH
TRBV29-1,TRBJ1-1,SVEDRGWGAF
TRBV7-6,TRBJ2-5,ASSTGLYQETQY
TRBV12-3/TRBV12-4,TRBJ1-1,ASIRTGGRTEAF
TRBV7-9,TRBJ2-6,ASSRTPTGTPHSGANVLT
TRBV2,TRBJ2-5,ASSGGQPGQETQY
TRBV29-1,TRBJ2-7,SVEGQGYEQY
TRBV28,TRBJ1-1,ASSPRWNTEAF
TRBV15,TRBJ1-5,ATSREATGTGVQPQH
TRBV20-1,TRBJ2-5,SAVLAGGKETQY
TRBV3-1,TRBJ1-2,ASSQSRRGYT
TRBV7-3,TRBJ2-2,ASSLIHTGELF
TRBV10-1,TRBJ1-2,ASRERTSRYGYT
TRBV20-1,TRBJ2-7,SAREREGIYEQY
TRBV11-2,TRBJ2-4,ASSLAWVAKNIQY
TRBV6-1,TRBJ2-6,AIKDSGANVLT
TRBV6-1,TRBJ1-2,ASSGGQRANYGYT
TRBV5-6,TRBJ1-2,ASSLVTAGDYGYT
TRBV7-2,TRBJ2-2,ASSLVGLAGLNTGELF
TRBV6-2/TRBV6-3,TRBJ2-1,ASSYSPAGNEQF